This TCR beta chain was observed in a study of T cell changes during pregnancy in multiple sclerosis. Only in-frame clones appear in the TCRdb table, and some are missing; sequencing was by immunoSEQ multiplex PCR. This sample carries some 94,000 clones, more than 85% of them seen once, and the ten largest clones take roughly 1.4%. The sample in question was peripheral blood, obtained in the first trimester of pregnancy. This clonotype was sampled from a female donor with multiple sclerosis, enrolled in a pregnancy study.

The DNA for the CDR3 is TGCAGCGTTGACTCCGGGAATGGTCAGCCCCAGCATTTT. Its translation: CSVDSGNGQPQHF. The V and J genes are TRBV29-1 and TRBJ1-5; D gene ambiguous. The CDR3 is 13 residues long. Per germline, CDR1 SQVTM and CDR2 ANQGSEA. Trimming took 3 bases from V and 6 from J, leaving 12 bases between them. The full variable domain, completed using reference TRBV29-1 and TRBJ1-5, is SAVISQKPSRDICQRGTSLTIQCQVDSQVTMMFWYRQQPGQSLTLIATANQGSEATYESGFVIDKFPISRPNLTFSTLTVSNMSPEDSSIYLCSVDSGNGQPQHFGDGTRLSIL.